This section outlines one TCR beta chain sequence together with its context. Antigen: not known. The CDR3 is 15 amino acids. The germline gives CDR1 MNHNS, CDR2 SASEGT. Losses at the gene ends were 2 bases for V and 2 bases for J; bases not matched to a gene: 5. Produced via immunoSEQ multiplex PCR; TCRdb's table is partial and in-frame only. Of some 130,000 clones in the sample, more than 85% were seen once. This entry comes from a study of OX40 agonist ivuxolimab in advanced cancers. Study at large: Intravenous ivuxolimab at 0.01 to 10 mg/kg was given to patients every 2 weeks. People who had prior anti-PD-1, anti-PD-L1 or anti-CTLA-4 therapy could take part, and under 45% had some. Three patients had partial responses: one hepatocellular carcinoma, two cutaneous melanoma. Regarding the study as a whole: CD4+ and CD8+ blood T cells expanded clonally by week 6 at 0.1 to 3.0 mg/kg.

The receptor comes from an adult with an advanced solid tumor such as melanoma, head and neck, liver or kidney cancer. V is TRBV6-1 and J is TRBJ2-7; 8 bases are a match to TRBD1. Source: CD4+ or CD8+ T cells sorted from blood, taken in a trial of the OX40 agonist ivuxolimab. This CDR3 is CASSETGTGPYEQYF. CDR3 nucleotides: TGTGCCAGCAGTGAAACCGGGACAGGACCCTACGAGCAGTACTTC.